This TCR beta chain was documented in a study of shared T cell receptors in the human thymus. This clone was seen a single time. The CDR3 has 14 residues. CDR1 SNHLY and CDR2 FYNNEI come from the germline V gene. The junction had 7 bases not matched to a gene; V was cut back by 8 bases and J by 2 bases. The table came from immunoSEQ multiplex PCR; TCRdb's copy has only in-frame clones and leaves some out. Seen here are roughly 560,000 clones, 78% observed once, and the top ten hold around 0.013%. This same sample was also part of a study on human thymus T cells. That investigation notes: Those donating were healthy Finnish infants in corrective surgery for congenital heart defects. Surgeons resected thymus tissue during corrective heart surgery. There appeared to be biased usage of V and J genes in thymic and blood repertoires. Unrelated individuals were reported by related research to share highly overlapping thymic repertoires.

The sequence was obtained from a boy less than two years old with a congenital heart defect. Material: thymocytes. This chain links TRBV2 with TRBJ2-7, with 9 bases that match TRBD1. CDR3: CASDRDRDAYEQYF. The DNA of the CDR3 is TGTGCCAGCGACCGGGACAGGGACGCCTACGAGCAGTACTTC.